The sequence of this TCR beta chain was determined in a study of shared clonotypes between healthy human individuals. This table comes from immunoSEQ multiplex PCR, and its TCRdb copy is limited to in-frame clones, with some not included. The data contain hundreds of thousands of clones, roughly 95% of them singletons. Positive CCR7 selection of CD45RO-negative cells yielded the naive CD8 cells, and terminally differentiated effector memory CD45RA+ cells were excluded. CDR3 size: 16 residues. V lost 1 base and J lost 4, with 15 bases in between. Germline V gene lookup returns CDR1 MNHNS and CDR2 SASEGT.

The TCR was taken from a woman aged 25 to 39 in good health. The chain links TRBV6-1 to TRBJ2-3, with D maybe TRBD1 (5 bases). The specimen sequenced was naive CD8+ T cells sorted from blood. In DNA, the CDR3 is TGTGCCAGCAGTGAAGGGTGGCAGGGCGGAGCAGATACGCAGTATTTT. It translates to CASSEGWQGGADTQYF.